The T cell receptor (beta chain) under discussion was sequenced for a study of shared clonotypes between healthy human individuals. Method: immunoSEQ multiplex PCR; TCRdb's copy keeps in-frame clones and lacks some. The sample consists of 980,000 or so clones, over 75% of them appearing once. This clone has only one observation. The CDR3 spans 16 residues. This clonotype was sampled from a man in his late teens or twenties in good health. The chain links TRBV21-1 to TRBJ1-2; the D call of TRBD1 is as the table states it, not checked on the DNA. TRBV21-1 is listed as a pseudogene. The sequenced sample consisted of memory CD4+ T cells sorted from blood. Subset of the sample: CD45RA-negative fraction. CDR3 loop: CASSTRTVFGNYGYTF. In DNA, the CDR3 is TGTGCCAGCAGCACCAGGACAGTATTTGGTAACTATGGCTACACCTTC.